This T cell receptor (beta chain) was recovered during a study of response to subunit inactivated influenza vaccine. The trim removed 6 bases at V and 6 bases at J, leaving 10 bases unmatched. The CDR3 consists of 15 residues. Germline CDR1 is SNHLY and CDR2 is FYNNEI. Using its own MiXCR run on the RT-PCR reads, TCRdb lists one record per CDR3 protein. The sample includes hundreds of thousands of distinct CDR3 sequences, roughly 10% of them seen just once. These data also formed part of another study, on T cells expressing NK-cell markers. From that study: cDNA encoding TCR beta was synthesized via 5'RACE template switching incorporating UMIs. Dominant NKG2C+ clonotypes made up about 1.0-7.5% of CD8+ T cells in more than 5 donors.

The TCR sequence derives from a man between 45 and 60 years old who received an inactivated influenza vaccine. The sample in question was PBMCs from blood, obtained on the day of vaccination. The V gene is TRBV2, the J gene TRBJ2-2; TRBD1 matches 7 bases. The CDR3 spells CASRSETGSPGELFF. In nucleotides, the CDR3 is TGTGCCAGCAGATCGGAGACAGGGTCCCCCGGGGAGCTGTTTTTT. Filled out from reference TRBV2 and TRBJ2-2, the complete variable domain reads EPEVTQTPSHQVTQMGQEVILRCVPISNHLYFYWYRQILGQKVEFLVSFYNNEISEKSEIFDDQFSVERPDGSNFTLKIRSTKLEDSAMYFCASRSETGSPGELFFGEGSRLTVL.